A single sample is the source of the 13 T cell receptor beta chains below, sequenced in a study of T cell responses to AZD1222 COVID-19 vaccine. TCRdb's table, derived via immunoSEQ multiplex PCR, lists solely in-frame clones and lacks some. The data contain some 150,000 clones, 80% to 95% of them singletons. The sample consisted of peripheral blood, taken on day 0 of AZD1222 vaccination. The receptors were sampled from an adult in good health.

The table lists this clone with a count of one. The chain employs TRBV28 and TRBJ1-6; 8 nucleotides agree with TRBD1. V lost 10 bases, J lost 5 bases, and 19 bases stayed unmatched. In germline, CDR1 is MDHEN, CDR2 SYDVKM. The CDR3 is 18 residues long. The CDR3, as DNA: TGTGCCACCCAGGGGGCTTTGATTTTTTCGGGGGATAATTCACCCCTCCACTTT. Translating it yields CATQGALIFSGDNSPLHF. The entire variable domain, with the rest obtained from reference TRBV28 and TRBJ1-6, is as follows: DVKVTQSSRYLVKRTGEKVFLECVQDMDHENMFWYRQDPGLGLRLIYFSYDVKMKEKGDIPEGYSVSREKKERFSLILESASTNQTSMYLCATQGALIFSGDNSPLHFGNGTRLTVT.

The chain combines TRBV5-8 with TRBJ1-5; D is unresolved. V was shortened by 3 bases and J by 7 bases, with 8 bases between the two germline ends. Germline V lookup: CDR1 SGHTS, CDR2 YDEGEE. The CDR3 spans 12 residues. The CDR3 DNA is TGTGCCAGCAGCTATGCCCCCCAGCCCCAGCATTTT. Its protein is CASSYAPQPQHF.

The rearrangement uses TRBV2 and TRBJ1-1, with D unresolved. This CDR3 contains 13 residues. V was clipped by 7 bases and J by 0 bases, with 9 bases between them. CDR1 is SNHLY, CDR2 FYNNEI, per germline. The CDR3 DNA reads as TGTGCCAGCAAGCTATGGATGAACACTGAAGCTTTCTTT. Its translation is CASKLWMNTEAFF.

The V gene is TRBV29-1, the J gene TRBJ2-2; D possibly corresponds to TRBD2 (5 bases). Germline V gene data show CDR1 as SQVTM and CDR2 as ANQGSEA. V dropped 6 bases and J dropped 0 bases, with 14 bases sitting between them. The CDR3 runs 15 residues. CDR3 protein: CSVQTRLTNTGELFF. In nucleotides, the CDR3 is TGCAGCGTGCAAACCCGACTAACGAACACCGGGGAGCTGTTTTTT.

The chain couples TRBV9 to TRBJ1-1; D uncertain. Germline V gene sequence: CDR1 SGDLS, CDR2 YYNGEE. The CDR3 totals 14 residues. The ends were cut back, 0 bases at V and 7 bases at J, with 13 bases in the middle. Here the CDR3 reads CASSVVTTLNEAFF. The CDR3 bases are TGTGCCAGCAGCGTAGTGACAACCCTAAATGAAGCTTTCTTT.

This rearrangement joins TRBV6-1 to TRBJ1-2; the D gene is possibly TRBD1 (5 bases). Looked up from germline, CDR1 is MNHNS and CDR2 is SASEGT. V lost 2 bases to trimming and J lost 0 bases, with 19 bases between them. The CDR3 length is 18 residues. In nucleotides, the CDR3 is TGTGCCAGCAGTGAATGGGGCCTGGCTTTTTCTCCTAACTATGGCTACACCTTC. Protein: CASSEWGLAFSPNYGYTF.

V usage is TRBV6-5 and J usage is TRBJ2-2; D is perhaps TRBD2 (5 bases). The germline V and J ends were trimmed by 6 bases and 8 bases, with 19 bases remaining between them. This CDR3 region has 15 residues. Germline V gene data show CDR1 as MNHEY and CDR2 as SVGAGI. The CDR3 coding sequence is TGTGCCAGCAGCGGAATAGCCGGGAATATGGGGGAGCTGTTTTTT. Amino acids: CASSGIAGNMGELFF.

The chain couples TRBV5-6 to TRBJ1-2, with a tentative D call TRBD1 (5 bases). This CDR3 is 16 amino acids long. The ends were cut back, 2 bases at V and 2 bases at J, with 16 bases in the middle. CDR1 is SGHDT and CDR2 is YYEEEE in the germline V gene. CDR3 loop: CASSFYGGRENYGYTF. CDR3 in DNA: TGTGCCAGCAGCTTTTACGGTGGCAGGGAAAACTATGGCTACACCTTC.

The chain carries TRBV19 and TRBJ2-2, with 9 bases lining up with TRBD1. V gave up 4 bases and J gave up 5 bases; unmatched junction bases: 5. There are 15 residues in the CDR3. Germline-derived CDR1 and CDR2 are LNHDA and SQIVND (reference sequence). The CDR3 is CASSTTGTGTGELFF. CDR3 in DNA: TGTGCCAGTAGTACCACCGGGACAGGGACCGGGGAGCTGTTTTTT.

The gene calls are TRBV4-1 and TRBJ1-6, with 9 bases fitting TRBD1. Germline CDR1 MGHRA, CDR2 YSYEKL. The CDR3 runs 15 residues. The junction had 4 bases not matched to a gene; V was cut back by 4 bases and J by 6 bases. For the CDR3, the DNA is TGCGCCAGCAGCCGTTTACAGGGGGCTAATTCACCCCTCCACTTT. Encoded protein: CASSRLQGANSPLHF.

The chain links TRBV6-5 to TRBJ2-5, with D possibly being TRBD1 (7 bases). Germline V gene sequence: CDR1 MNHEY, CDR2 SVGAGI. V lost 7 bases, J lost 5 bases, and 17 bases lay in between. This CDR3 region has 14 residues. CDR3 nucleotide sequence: TGTGCCAGCAATCGCCAGGCAGGGGGGGAGACCCAGTACTTC. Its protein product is CASNRQAGGETQYF.

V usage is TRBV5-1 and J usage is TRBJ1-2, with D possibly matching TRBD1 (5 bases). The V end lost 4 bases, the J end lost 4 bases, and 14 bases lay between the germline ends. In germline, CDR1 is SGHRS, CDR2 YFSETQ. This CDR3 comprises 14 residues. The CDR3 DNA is TGCGCCAGCAGCCGGGACGGCGGAGGCTATGGCTACACCTTC. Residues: CASSRDGGGYGYTF.

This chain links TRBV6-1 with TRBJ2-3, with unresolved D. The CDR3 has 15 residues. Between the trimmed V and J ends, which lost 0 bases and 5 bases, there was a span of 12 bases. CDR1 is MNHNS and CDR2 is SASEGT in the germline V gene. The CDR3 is CASSEARIGKDTQYF. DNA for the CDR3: TGTGCCAGCAGTGAAGCCAGAATCGGCAAAGATACGCAGTATTTT.